This TCR beta chain comes out of a study of regulatory T cells in long-lasting Graves disease. TCR beta libraries were built with iRepertoire HTBI primers and Arm-PCR of CDR3 regions. TCRdb analysed the multiplex PCR reads with MiXCR anew, one entry per CDR3 protein. The sample lists 200,000 to 250,000 distinct CDR3 sequences; approximately 16% were seen once. CDR3 length equals 15 residues. CDR1 and CDR2 from the germline V gene are SEHNR and FQNEAQ (reference sequence). The V end was cut by 4 bases, the J end by 3 bases, with 13 bases between. Time point in this sample: newly diagnosed GD, antithyroid drugs for less than 3 months. Generation of the TCR library employed RNA extracted from PBMCs. At least ten counts were recorded for this clonotype.

This sample comprised peripheral blood mononuclear cells (PBMCs), obtained at new diagnosis, from a patient treated with antithyroid drugs. The chain carries TRBV7-9 and TRBJ2-1; tentative D call: TRBD1 (7 bases). The receptor's source is a female donor with Graves disease. The chain's CDR3 is CASSSGGGSYNEQFF. CDR3 nucleotides: TGTGCCAGCAGCTCAGGGGGAGGAAGCTACAATGAGCAGTTCTTC.